The source of this T cell receptor beta chain is a study of OX40 agonist ivuxolimab in advanced cancers. Study-level background: The mean age was around 56 years, ranging from 23 to 79, with approximately 85% of participants male. The study's findings and limits: Blood T cells, both CD4+ and CD8+, expanded clonally by week 6 at 0.1 to 3.0 mg/kg.

Method: immunoSEQ multiplex PCR; TCRdb's copy keeps in-frame clones and lacks some. The table includes some 98,000 clones, 93% detected once. Trimming cost V 6 bases and J 7 bases, with 12 bases left between them. The CDR3 spans 13 residues. CDR1 is SNHLY and CDR2 is FYNNEI in the germline V gene. To note about this clone: Antigen specificity is unknown.

Patients had blood sampled at baseline and again on cycle 4 day 1 and cycle 7 day 1. The sequence derives from an adult with an advanced solid tumor such as melanoma, head and neck, liver or kidney cancer. Specimen: CD4+ or CD8+ T cells sorted from blood, collected in a trial of the OX40 agonist ivuxolimab. The chain carries TRBV2 and TRBJ1-4, with D possibly being TRBD1 (5 bases). The CDR3 reads CASSGGGSEKLFF. CDR3 bases: TGTGCCAGCAGCGGGGGAGGTAGTGAAAAACTGTTTTTT.